The 27 T cell receptor beta chains below come from one sample, sequenced in a study of T cells in Graves' hyperthyroidism and ophthalmopathy. From RNA transcripts, TCR beta CDR3 regions were amplified. HTBI primers were the set used in a first-round RT-PCR of the TCR CDR3. TCRdb independently ran MiXCR on the multiplex PCR reads; one entry per CDR3 protein. This repertoire shows fewer than 550,000 distinct CDR3 sequences, around a quarter found once; its top ten account for roughly 10%. The sample was blood. These receptors were obtained from a woman aged 25-40 years with Graves' ophthalmopathy.

This clonotype was counted at least ten times. J is TRBJ1-1 and V is TRBV2, with a possible D match to TRBD1 (5 bases). Germline assignment: CDR1 SNHLY and CDR2 FYNNEI. V lost 8 bases, J lost 1 base, and 14 bases lay in between. The CDR3 has 14 residues. The CDR3 bases are TGTGCCAGCTACCTGATGGGACCGAACACTGAAGCTTTCTTT. Translation: CASYLMGPNTEAFF. The full variable domain, completed using reference TRBV2 and TRBJ1-1, is EPEVTQTPSHQVTQMGQEVILRCVPISNHLYFYWYRQILGQKVEFLVSFYNNEISEKSEIFDDQFSVERPDGSNFTLKIRSTKLEDSAMYFCASYLMGPNTEAFFGQGTRLTVV.

The chain links TRBV6-5 to TRBJ2-5; TRBD2 agrees at 8 bases. V gave up 0 bases and J gave up 4 bases; unmatched junction bases: 4. This CDR3 is 15 amino acids long. The V gene's germline CDR1 is MNHEY and CDR2 SVGAGI. The CDR3 DNA follows: TGTGCCAGCAGTTACTCGGCGGGAGGAGGAGAGACCCAGTACTTC. Protein sequence: CASSYSAGGGETQYF.

In this sample, this clonotype turned up a few times. The CDR3 sequence: CASSPSHRGSYEQYF. The CDR3 DNA reads TGCGCCAGCAGCCCAAGTCACAGGGGCTCCTACGAGCAGTACTTC. The chain recombines TRBV5-1 with TRBJ2-7; 7 bases align to TRBD1. CDR1 and CDR2 from the germline V gene are SGHRS and YFSETQ. Trimming at V came to 4 bases and at J to 0 bases, leaving 7 bases not matched to a gene. This CDR3 has 15 residues.

This clonotype has just a few counts. This chain joins TRBV18 and TRBJ2-5; TRBD1 might be the D (5 bases). V was trimmed by 1 base and J by 3 bases, leaving 9 bases between them. The CDR3 totals 14 residues. Germline-derived CDR1 and CDR2 are KGHSH and LQKENI. CDR3 DNA sequence: TGTGCCAGCTCACCACGACAGACGGAAGAGACCCAGTACTTC. Its translation is CASSPRQTEETQYF.

This clonotype was seen repeatedly, ten times or more. The V gene is TRBV27, the J gene TRBJ2-2, with D unclear. V shed 0 bases and J shed 6 bases, with 8 bases lying between them. The CDR3 sequence is 14 residues long. Looked up from germline, CDR1 is MNHEY and CDR2 is SMNVEV (reference sequence). CDR3 sequence (DNA): TGTGCCAGCAGTTTATCGATAGGGCCCGGGGAGCTGTTTTTT. Translated: CASSLSIGPGELFF.

DNA for the CDR3: TGCAGTGCTAGTAGCGGGAGTATAGTCTACGAGCAGTACTTC. Its protein product is CSASSGSIVYEQYF. The V and J genes are TRBV20-1 and TRBJ2-7; 9 positions agree with TRBD2. The CDR3 is made up of 14 amino acids. V lost 3 bases, J lost 3 bases, and 6 bases stayed unmatched. Germline assignment: CDR1 DFQATT and CDR2 SNEGSKA (reference sequence).

This clonotype was recorded a few times. Given a much more abundant clone one base away, this may be a read error. No conserved phenylalanine or tryptophan is present at the end of the CDR3, so a read error is the likely explanation. V and J are TRBV30 and TRBJ1-2; no clear D. From germline, CDR1 is GTSNPN and CDR2 SVGIG (reference sequence). This CDR3 has 14 amino acids. Trimming removed 3 bases at V and 4 bases at J, with 15 bases between. The CDR3 DNA follows: TGTGCCTGGAGAGGACGGCGGGTCCTCTATGGCTACACCCTC. Translation gives CAWRGRRVLYGYTL.

In its sample, this clonotype was seen many times. The V and J genes are TRBV20-1 and TRBJ1-1; 9 nucleotides match TRBD1. Trimming took 5 bases from V and 5 from J; bases not matched to a gene: 6. The CDR3 has 13 amino acids. CDR1 is DFQATT, CDR2 SNEGSKA, per germline (reference sequence). This CDR3 is CSALTGTGTEAFF. In DNA form, the CDR3 reads TGCAGTGCTCTGACCGGGACAGGGACTGAAGCTTTCTTT.

This clonotype showed up many times. The chain is built from TRBV7-2 and TRBJ1-1, with D tentatively TRBD1 (5 bases). Between the trimmed V and J ends, which lost 4 bases and 8 bases, there was a span of 11 bases. Per the germline V gene, CDR1 is SGHTA and CDR2 is FQGNSA. The CDR3 totals 12 residues. CDR3 bases: TGTGCCAGCAGCTCTCGGGGGAACGAAGCTTTCTTT. As protein: CASSSRGNEAFF.

The chain joins TRBV19 to TRBJ2-4; 11 bases are a match to TRBD2. The CDR3 contains 16 residues. Germline CDR1 and CDR2: LNHDA and SQIVND (reference sequence). J lost 4 bases, V lost 7 bases, and 9 bases had no gene match. The CDR3, as DNA: TGTGCCAGTATTAGGTCTAGCGGGGGGATAAAAAACATTCAGTACTTC. Translation: CASIRSSGGIKNIQYF.

This clonotype was seen a few times. The DNA for the CDR3 is TGTGCCAGCACTTCAGCCGGGGACCGGGTGGGCTCACCCCTCCACTTT. This sequence encodes CASTSAGDRVGSPLHF. The chain employs TRBV27 and TRBJ1-6; maybe TRBD1 (5 bases). The CDR3 length is 16 residues. V was cut by 7 bases and J by 10 bases, with 23 bases left in between. Germline loops: CDR1 MNHEY, CDR2 SMNVEV (reference sequence).

This clonotype was seen a single time. V gene TRBV12-3 or TRBV12-4 combines with J gene TRBJ2-1; 10 bases match TRBD2. The V gene end was trimmed by 6 bases and the J gene end by 9 bases; junction bases not matched to a gene: 8. This CDR3 contains 14 residues. CDR3 sequence reads: CASSRGSGGVEQFF. CDR3 DNA sequence: TGTGCCAGCAGCCGAGGGAGCGGGGGGGTTGAGCAGTTCTTC.

This clonotype was observed a few times. This chain links TRBV6-1 with TRBJ1-1; TRBD1 matches at 11 bases. The germline CDR1 and CDR2 sequences are MNHNS and SASEGT. The CDR3 is made up of 17 amino acids. V lost 6 bases and J lost 0; bases outside the gene matches: 9. The chain's CDR3 is CASSTGTGGYMNTEAFF. The CDR3 DNA is TGTGCCAGCAGCACCGGGACAGGGGGGTACATGAACACTGAAGCTTTCTTT.

The V call is TRBV6-1, the J call TRBJ2-5, with 10 bases fitting TRBD2. The CDR3 spans 17 residues. CDR1 and CDR2 (germline): MNHNS, SASEGT. The junction had 13 bases not matched to a gene; V was cut back by 7 bases and J by 2 bases. The CDR3 DNA follows: TGTGCCAGCAAGCCCACTCCTAGCGGGAGTTGGCAAGAGACCCAGTACTTC. Amino acids: CASKPTPSGSWQETQYF.

This clonotype has at least ten counts. The genes are TRBV12-5 and TRBJ1-5, with a possible D match to TRBD1 (5 bases). Per the germline V gene, CDR1 is LGHNT and CDR2 is FRNRAP. This CDR3 is built from 17 residues. The ends were cut back, 2 bases at V and 6 bases at J, with 20 bases in the middle. CDR3 DNA sequence: TGTGCTAGTGGTTTGTACCGGACAAGGGACCGGCGTCAGCCCCAGCATTTT. Translated: CASGLYRTRDRRQPQHF.

This clonotype was found a few times. A much larger clone differs from this one at a single base, so this may be a read error. The J gene is TRBJ2-7, the V gene TRBV4-1; D is unresolved. With 2 bases removed from V and 0 bases from J, the gap between germline ends came to 8 bases. The length of the CDR3 is 14 residues. Germline V lookup: CDR1 MGHRA, CDR2 YSYEKL. This CDR3 is CASSQPRASYEQYV. As DNA, the CDR3 is TGCGCCAGCAGCCAACCCCGAGCCTCCTACGAGCAGTACGTC.

V is TRBV5-1 and J is TRBJ1-2; D gene unclear. The germline V gene has CDR1 SGHRS and CDR2 YFSETQ. This CDR3 has 15 amino acids. The ends were cut back, 0 bases at V and 5 bases at J, with 14 bases in the middle. CDR3 nucleotide sequence: TGCGCCAGCAGCTTGGATCCGAGGACCTCTTATGGCTACACCTTC. Translating it yields CASSLDPRTSYGYTF.

This clonotype was observed at least ten times. The rearrangement links TRBV6-5 to TRBJ2-7, with D possibly matching TRBD2 (6 bases). The ends were cut back, 2 bases at V and 3 bases at J, with 14 bases in the middle. CDR1 and CDR2 (germline): MNHEY, SVGAGI. The CDR3 consists of 15 residues. The CDR3 protein is CASSYLRGTGYEQYF. The CDR3 DNA sequence: TGTGCCAGCAGTTACCTGCGGGGAACCGGCTACGAGCAGTACTTC.

This clonotype appeared a few times. This chain connects TRBV3-1 to TRBJ2-5; D is ambiguous. V was clipped by 4 bases and J by 2 bases, with 11 bases between them. In germline, CDR1 is LGHDT, CDR2 YNNKEL (reference sequence). This CDR3 has 14 amino acids. The CDR3, as DNA: TGTGCCAGCAGCCTCAATATCTTTCAAGAGACCCAGTACTTC. This encodes CASSLNIFQETQYF.

This clonotype was detected ten times or more. The chain employs TRBV2 and TRBJ1-6; D remains ambiguous. The V and J ends lost 9 bases and 5 bases respectively, with 14 bases between them. The germline V gene encodes CDR1 SNHLY and CDR2 FYNNEI. The CDR3 runs to 14 residues. The CDR3 sequence is CARRREPDNSPLHF. The CDR3 DNA is TGTGCCAGACGAAGGGAACCGGATAATTCACCCCTCCACTTT.

There are many counts of this clonotype. This rearrangement joins TRBV20-1 to TRBJ1-1; D gene ambiguous. The CDR3 covers 13 residues. Per the germline V gene, CDR1 is DFQATT and CDR2 is SNEGSKA (reference sequence). Trimming removed 5 bases from V and 0 bases from J, with 10 bases in between. CDR3 sequence reads: CSAPSRLNTEAFF. The DNA of the CDR3 is TGCAGTGCTCCCAGCAGGTTGAACACTGAAGCTTTCTTT.

The chain uses TRBV6-5 and TRBJ2-5; D unresolved. Germline CDR1 reads MNHEY; CDR2 reads SVGAGI. The V end was cut by 6 bases, the J end by 4 bases, with 15 bases between. This CDR3 region has 14 residues. DNA for the CDR3: TGTGCCAGCAGCTACCACCCAAGGCGAGAGACCCAGTACTTC. This codes for CASSYHPRRETQYF.

This chain connects TRBV28 to TRBJ2-5; D is perhaps TRBD1 (6 bases). V dropped 4 bases and J dropped 3 bases, with 18 bases sitting between them. CDR1 is MDHEN and CDR2 is SYDVKM in the germline V gene. This CDR3 is 16 amino acids long. CDR3 sequence reads: CASSSSTQGIEETQYF. CDR3 DNA: TGTGCCAGCAGTTCGTCCACGCAGGGGATAGAAGAGACCCAGTACTTC. Looking up the rest from reference TRBV28 and TRBJ2-5 gives the full variable domain: DVKVTQSSRYLVKRTGEKVFLECVQDMDHENMFWYRQDPGLGLRLIYFSYDVKMKEKGDIPEGYSVSREKKERFSLILESASTNQTSMYLCASSSSTQGIEETQYFGPGTRLLVL.

This clonotype was seen ten or more times. This chain joins TRBV10-3 and TRBJ1-1, with D hard to call. Germline V gives CDR1 ENHRY, CDR2 SYGVKD. The CDR3 is 14 residues long. V lost 2 bases and J 1 base, leaving 8 bases between the germline ends. The CDR3 sequence: CAISEKEGNTEAFF. The CDR3 region has the DNA TGTGCCATCAGTGAGAAGGAGGGGAACACTGAAGCTTTCTTT.

This clonotype occurred once. The CDR3 region has the DNA TGTGCCAGCAGCCCCCGTCCGACAGCGAACACTGAAGCTTTCTTT. This encodes CASSPRPTANTEAFF. The chain combines TRBV7-2 with TRBJ1-1; TRBD1 is a possible D gene (5 bases). Germline CDR1 SGHTA, CDR2 FQGNSA. The CDR3 has 15 residues. V lost 5 bases and J lost 1, with 14 bases in between.

This clonotype has at least ten counts. The rearrangement uses TRBV9 and TRBJ2-7, with D possibly TRBD2 on 6 matching bases. The CDR3 length is 14 residues. The V gene lost 0 bases and the J gene lost 2 bases, with 9 bases spanning the gap. Germline CDR1 SGDLS, CDR2 YYNGEE. The chain's CDR3 is CASSVAGEPYEQYF. The DNA for the CDR3 is TGTGCCAGCAGCGTAGCGGGGGAGCCCTACGAGCAGTACTTC.

V is TRBV6-2 or TRBV6-3 and J is TRBJ2-7, with no clear D. Trimming removed 6 bases at V and 4 bases at J, with 10 bases between. Germline values: CDR1 MNHEY, CDR2 SVGEGT. The CDR3 spans 12 residues. The CDR3 here is CASSNRRYEQYF. The CDR3 DNA sequence: TGTGCCAGCAGCAACCGACGTTACGAGCAGTACTTC.